The clone carrying this TCR beta chain was detected only a few times. Its antigen is unidentified. These data come from a study of early T cells in non-severe SARS-CoV-2 infection. Study in general: Unpaired chains resulted from sequencing bulk RNA of unsorted whole blood. Study-wide results and limits: Matching with VDJdb favored anti-spike CD8 responses (missing private and CD4 specificities).

Attached unique molecular identifiers marked individual cDNA molecules. TCRdb called the 5' RACE reads again in MiXCR, with one record for every CDR3 protein. The sample consists of some 59,000 distinct CDR3 sequences, 9.3% of them appearing once. This receptor was identified in an adult who was a healthcare worker with PCR-confirmed SARS-CoV-2 infection or an uninfected control (not recorded which). Material for sequencing was whole blood.

CDR3 coding DNA: TGCGCCAGCAGCCCACAGGGGCAGACCCAGTACTTC. Translation gives CASSPQGQTQYF. V and J are TRBV5-1 and TRBJ2-5; 7 bases fit TRBD1. The CDR3 runs 12 residues. The germline V gene encodes CDR1 SGHRS and CDR2 YFSETQ. Germline trimming cut 4 bases from V and 6 bases from J; bases unmatched to any gene: 3.